These 25 T cell receptor beta chains were sequenced from one sample in a study of beta chain features in type 1 diabetes. The sequenced template was cDNA made from the entire isolated RNA. Clones were read by immunoSEQ multiplex PCR, and TCRdb kept only the in-frame ones, dropping some. The table has roughly 150,000 clones, 8.5% to 14% seen once. The sequencing input was central memory CD4+ T cells from blood. The receptor set was obtained from a young man in good health.

The chain combines TRBV14 with TRBJ1-2; 7 nucleotides agree with TRBD1. This CDR3 has 14 amino acids. Germline CDR1 and CDR2: SGHDN and FVKESK. Trimming took 2 bases from V and 7 from J; bases not matched to a gene: 7. The CDR3 DNA sequence: TGTGCCAGCAGCCAAAGCAGGGGGATGGGTGGCTACACCTTC. It encodes CASSQSRGMGGYTF.

This clone turned up a few times. The chain joins TRBV5-1 to TRBJ2-7, with D unresolved. CDR3 length: 15 residues. Germline V lookup: CDR1 SGHRS, CDR2 YFSETQ. Trimming took off 4 bases at V and 2 bases at J, with 16 bases between the two ends. The CDR3 protein is CASSNGRGTAYEQYF. CDR3 bases: TGCGCCAGCAGCAACGGTCGAGGTACAGCCTACGAGCAGTACTTC.

The chain recombines TRBV28 with TRBJ2-7; no firm D call. This CDR3 has 13 residues. Deletions cut 2 bases from V and 5 bases from J, with 10 bases between. CDR1 is MDHEN, CDR2 SYDVKM, per germline. The chain's CDR3 is CASSLPGTDEQYF. The CDR3 DNA is TGTGCCAGCAGTTTACCCGGCACTGACGAGCAGTACTTC.

This clone was observed a few times. The chain couples TRBV7-9 to TRBJ2-1, with a possible D match to TRBD2 (5 bases). Trimming cost V 5 bases and J 10 bases, with 18 bases left between them. Germline CDR1 is SEHNR and CDR2 is FQNEAQ (reference sequence). This CDR3 spans 14 amino acids. The CDR3 region is CASSQERELAEQFF. CDR3 DNA sequence: TGTGCCAGCAGCCAGGAGAGGGAGTTGGCGGAGCAGTTCTTC. The entire variable domain, with the rest obtained from reference TRBV7-9 and TRBJ2-1, is as follows: DTGVSQNPRHKITKRGQNVTFRCDPISEHNRLYWYRQTLGQGPEFLTYFQNEAQLEKSRLLSDRFSAERPKGSFSTLEIQRTEQGDSAMYLCASSQERELAEQFFGPGTRLTVL.

This clone occurred a few times. The chain has TRBV2 and TRBJ1-6, with a tentative D call TRBD1 (5 bases). The CDR3 is made up of 16 amino acids. Germline V gene lookup returns CDR1 SNHLY and CDR2 FYNNEI. V lost 5 bases and J lost 0, with 11 bases in between. CDR3 region: CASSFSTGSYNSPLHF. The CDR3 DNA follows: TGTGCCAGCAGTTTTTCCACAGGCTCCTATAATTCACCCCTCCACTTT.

The chain combines TRBV7-3 with TRBJ2-5; TRBD2 is a possible D gene (5 bases). The CDR3 runs to 13 residues. Trimming stripped 5 bases from V and 4 bases from J, with 11 bases between. The germline gives CDR1 SGHTA, CDR2 FQGTGA. CDR3 DNA: TGTGCCAGCAGCCCAAGTGCGGGAGAGACCCAGTACTTC. Translating gives CASSPSAGETQYF.

This clone appeared a few times. J is TRBJ1-2 and V is TRBV9; D might be TRBD1 (6 bases). Germline lookup yields CDR1 SGDLS and CDR2 YYNGEE. The germline V and J ends were trimmed by 4 bases and 3 bases, with 19 bases remaining between them. CDR3 length equals 16 residues. The CDR3 bases are TGTGCCAGCAGCCCATCTCCACAGGGCGGAGACTATGGCTACACCTTC. It translates to CASSPSPQGGDYGYTF.

A single count supports this clone. A far larger clone is a single base away, which makes a read error likely. Other nucleotide sequences from this sample produce the same CDR3. The gene calls are TRBV2 and TRBJ2-7, with D tentatively TRBD1 or TRBD2 (6 bases each). This CDR3 spans 13 amino acids. Germline V gives CDR1 SNHLY, CDR2 FYNNEI. Deletions cut 6 bases from V and 3 bases from J, with 12 bases between. In DNA form, the CDR3 reads TGTGCCAGCAGCCCGGGGGCGGGCTACGAGCAGTACTTC. Translating gives CASSPGAGYEQYF.

A word on this clone: This sample includes further DNA sequences coding for the same CDR3. The rearrangement joins TRBV6-6 to TRBJ2-3; D ambiguous. Germline values: CDR1 MNHNY, CDR2 SVGAGI (reference sequence). This CDR3 comprises 13 residues. With 2 bases removed from V and 3 bases from J, the gap between germline ends came to 6 bases. For the CDR3, the DNA is TGTGCCAGCAGTTACCCCGGGACAGATACGCAGTATTTT. Amino acids: CASSYPGTDTQYF.

This clone has more than one count but fewer than ten. The CDR3 is CASSQRSRQGTGQPQHF. The CDR3 region has the DNA TGTGCCAGCAGCCAGAGGTCAAGACAGGGGACGGGTCAGCCCCAGCATTTT. The rearrangement joins TRBV5-6 to TRBJ1-5, with 8 bases aligning to TRBD1. CDR3 length equals 17 residues. Germline loops: CDR1 SGHDT, CDR2 YYEEEE. With 4 bases clipped from V and 6 bases from J, the junction kept 15 bases outside the gene matches.

A few counts support this clone. The rearrangement joins TRBV10-3 to TRBJ2-2, with TRBD1 identical over 7 bases. The ends lost 6 bases at V and 6 bases at J; junction bases unmatched: 10. CDR1 is ENHRY, CDR2 SYGVKD, per germline. The CDR3 runs 15 residues. Here the CDR3 DNA reads TGTGCCATCAGGGAGACAGGGTTTATCGCCGGGGAGCTGTTTTTT. Its translation: CAIRETGFIAGELFF.

The table lists this clone with a few counts. The chain uses TRBV2 and TRBJ2-1, with D perhaps TRBD1 (6 bases). CDR3 length equals 15 residues. Trimming shortened V by 4 bases and J by 3 bases, and 13 bases separated the two germline ends. Germline-derived CDR1 and CDR2 are SNHLY and FYNNEI. The CDR3 loop is CASSAGTPIYNEQFF. The CDR3 DNA reads as TGTGCCAGCAGTGCCGGGACACCCATCTACAATGAGCAGTTCTTC.

The V call is TRBV7-8, the J call TRBJ1-2, with a weak D call TRBD1 (5 bases). The CDR3 has 15 residues. Germline loops: CDR1 SGHVS, CDR2 FQNEAQ. V was trimmed by 3 bases and J by 2 bases, leaving 13 bases between them. The CDR3 spells CASSFAGLGNYGYTF. DNA for the CDR3: TGTGCCAGCAGCTTCGCAGGGCTTGGAAACTATGGCTACACCTTC.

The chain has TRBV7-2 and TRBJ2-1; 9 bases line up with TRBD2. V was pared by 4 bases and J by 12 bases, with 4 bases of the junction left unmatched. CDR3 length: 12 residues. Germline V CDR1 and CDR2: SGHTA, FQGNSA. DNA for the CDR3: TGTGCCAGCAGCTCCTTAGCGGGAGTGCAGTTCTTC. Amino acids: CASSSLAGVQFF.

The rearrangement joins TRBV25-1 to TRBJ2-5; 7 bases are a match to TRBD1. V lost 4 bases, J lost 4 bases, and 9 bases stayed unmatched. The CDR3 runs to 15 residues. Germline CDR1 and CDR2: MGHDK and SYGVNS. CDR3: CASSATGDRTETQYF. In nucleotides, the CDR3 is TGTGCCAGCAGTGCAACAGGGGATAGGACAGAGACCCAGTACTTC.

This clone was counted only a few times. V gene TRBV27 combines with J gene TRBJ2-1; 8 nucleotides agree with TRBD1. CDR3 length: 15 residues. Trimming removed 6 bases from V and 2 bases from J; junction bases left unmatched: 6. CDR1 and CDR2 (germline): MNHEY, SMNVEV (reference sequence). The chain's CDR3 is CASSPRQGTYNEQFF. The DNA for the CDR3 is TGTGCCAGCAGCCCGAGACAGGGGACCTACAATGAGCAGTTCTTC.

The chain combines TRBV7-2 with TRBJ2-1, with D perhaps TRBD1 or TRBD2 (5 bases each). The CDR3 contains 16 residues. Trimming removed 4 bases from V and 6 bases from J, with 19 bases in between. Germline assignment: CDR1 SGHTA and CDR2 FQGNSA. DNA for the CDR3: TGTGCCAGCAGCTGGCCGGGACGCGGGCAAACCAATGAGCAGTTCTTC. Translating it yields CASSWPGRGQTNEQFF.

The rearrangement links TRBV7-2 to TRBJ2-2, with D perhaps matching TRBD1 (6 bases). Germline V gene sequence: CDR1 SGHTA, CDR2 FQGNSA. V was shortened by 5 bases and J by 5 bases, with 15 bases between the two germline ends. The CDR3 has 15 residues. CDR3 nucleotides: TGTGCCAGCAGCGCCCGGGCCAGGGGTACCGGGGAGCTGTTTTTT. Its translation is CASSARARGTGELFF.

This clone turned up a few times. The rearrangement links TRBV7-9 to TRBJ1-1; 9 positions agree with TRBD1. Germline V gene data show CDR1 as SEHNR and CDR2 as FQNEAQ (reference sequence). The CDR3 loop spans 17 amino acids. V lost 6 bases, J lost 0 bases, and 11 bases stayed unmatched. The chain's CDR3 is CASSGTGTSPMNTEAFF. The CDR3 DNA reads as TGTGCCAGCAGTGGGACAGGGACCAGCCCCATGAACACTGAAGCTTTCTTT.

This clone was recorded a few times. V and J are TRBV5-6 and TRBJ2-7; 8 positions match TRBD1. CDR3 length: 15 amino acids. The V and J ends lost 4 bases and 1 base, in that order; junction bases with no gene match: 7. Germline-derived CDR1 and CDR2 are SGHDT and YYEEEE. Written as DNA, the CDR3 is TGTGCCAGCAGCCCCCGGAGGACAGGGTCCTACGAGCAGTACTTC. Its translation: CASSPRRTGSYEQYF.

This clone has more than one count but fewer than ten. The gene calls are TRBV4-3 and TRBJ2-5, with D maybe TRBD1 (6 bases). The CDR3 is 12 amino acids. Trimming stripped 5 bases from V and 5 bases from J, with 9 bases between. Germline CDR1 LGHNA, CDR2 YSLEER. DNA of the CDR3: TGCGCCAGCAGCGAAAGGGGGGAGACCCAGTACTTC. It codes for CASSERGETQYF.

This chain joins TRBV5-1 and TRBJ1-3; D perhaps matches TRBD1 (6 bases). The V end lost 3 bases, the J end lost 4 bases, and 14 bases lay between the germline ends. Germline V lookup: CDR1 SGHRS, CDR2 YFSETQ. The CDR3 covers 15 residues. The CDR3 sequence: CASSSQTGPGNTIYF. DNA of the CDR3: TGCGCCAGCAGCTCTCAGACAGGCCCGGGAAACACCATATATTTT.

The rearrangement links TRBV6-5 to TRBJ2-5, with unresolved D. The CDR3 is 15 residues long. The V end was cut by 3 bases, the J end by 5 bases, with 16 bases between. CDR1 and CDR2 (germline): MNHEY, SVGAGI. The CDR3 here is CASSYSRDGRETQYF. The CDR3 region has the DNA TGTGCCAGCAGTTATTCGCGTGACGGTCGGGAGACCCAGTACTTC.

In DNA form, the CDR3 reads TGTGCCAGCAGTGAAGAGGGCGGCATTGAAAAACTGTTTTTT. Translated: CASSEEGGIEKLFF. V and J are TRBV2 and TRBJ1-4; D unresolved. CDR1 SNHLY and CDR2 FYNNEI come from the germline V gene. CDR3 length: 14 amino acids. Trimming stripped 1 base from V and 7 bases from J, with 10 bases between. Looking up the rest from reference TRBV2 and TRBJ1-4 gives the full variable domain: EPEVTQTPSHQVTQMGQEVILRCVPISNHLYFYWYRQILGQKVEFLVSFYNNEISEKSEIFDDQFSVERPDGSNFTLKIRSTKLEDSAMYFCASSEEGGIEKLFFGSGTQLSVL.

V usage is TRBV4-1 and J usage is TRBJ1-2; a weak D match, TRBD1 (6 bases). V gave up 1 base and J gave up 4 bases, with 13 bases separating them. The CDR3 consists of 15 residues. Germline V gene lookup returns CDR1 MGHRA and CDR2 YSYEKL. CDR3 sequence reads: CASSQGGGFSYGYTF. The CDR3, as DNA: TGCGCCAGCAGCCAAGGAGGGGGGTTTAGCTATGGCTACACCTTC.